This record concerns one TCR beta chain sequence. Its target is not known. The germline V gene encodes CDR1 MNHEY and CDR2 SMNVEV (reference sequence). The V end was cut by 3 bases, the J end by 2 bases, with 7 bases between. The CDR3 has 13 amino acids. The repertoire was sequenced with immunoSEQ multiplex PCR; TCRdb's copy has only in-frame clones and lacks some. The data contain under 150,000 clones, about 87% of them singletons. These data originate in a study of T cell responses to AZD1222 COVID-19 vaccine. Study-level points and caveats: Regions left unmutated in variants are reportedly the target of nearly half of spike-specific TCRs. Baseline antibody screening turned up just a handful of seropositive AZD1222 recipients. Repertoire sampling was restricted to post-peak T cell response timepoints. It should be noted that donors were predominantly white British and more often female, and clonal diversity was possibly underestimated.

The V call is TRBV27, the J call TRBJ1-1; D unresolved. The sequence was collected from an adult in good health. The sequencing here drew on peripheral blood, taken on day 0 of AZD1222 vaccination. The CDR3 region has the DNA TGTGCCAGCAGTTTTACCAGAAACACTGAAGCTTTCTTT. Translated, it gives CASSFTRNTEAFF.